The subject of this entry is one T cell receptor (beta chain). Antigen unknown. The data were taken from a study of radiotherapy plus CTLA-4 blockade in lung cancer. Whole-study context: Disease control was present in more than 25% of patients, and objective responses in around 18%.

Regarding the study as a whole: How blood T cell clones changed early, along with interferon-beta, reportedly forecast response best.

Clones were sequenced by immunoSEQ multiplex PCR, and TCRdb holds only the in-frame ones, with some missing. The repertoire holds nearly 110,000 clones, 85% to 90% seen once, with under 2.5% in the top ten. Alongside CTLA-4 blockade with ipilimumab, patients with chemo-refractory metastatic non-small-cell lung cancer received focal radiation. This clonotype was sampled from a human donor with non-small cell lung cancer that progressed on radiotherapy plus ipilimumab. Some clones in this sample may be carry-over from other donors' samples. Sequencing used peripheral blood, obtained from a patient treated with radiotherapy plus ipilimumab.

CDR3 nucleotide sequence: TGTGCCAGCTCACCCACCCCGTCAGGTGGCTATGGCTACACCTTC. Its translation is CASSPTPSGGYGYTF. The rearrangement joins TRBV18 to TRBJ1-2; D not resolved. Trimming removed 3 bases at V and 4 bases at J, with 15 bases between. The CDR3 length is 15 residues. Germline V lookup: CDR1 KGHSH, CDR2 LQKENI.